This T cell receptor (beta chain) comes out of a study of cytomegalovirus exposure and HLA in healthy donors. Whole-study results and caveats: Subsequent analysis showed first-cohort TCR clusters tending to co-occur in around 130 validation repertoires.

Regarding this clone: Its antigen is unknown.

Profiling relied on immunoSEQ multiplex PCR, and the TCRdb table lists in-frame clones only, not all of them. The repertoire includes about 350,000 clones, roughly 90% of them detected once, and approximately 1% sits in the top ten. Material for sequencing was PBMCs. This clonotype was obtained from a woman aged 25 to 39 in good health and CMV-seropositive.

The CDR3 spells CASSFTGVRTEAFF. The CDR3 region has the DNA TGTGCCAGCAGCTTCACGGGGGTCCGGACTGAAGCTTTCTTT. This chain joins TRBV7-3 and TRBJ1-1; TRBD1 is a possible D gene (5 bases). The CDR3 is made up of 14 amino acids. CDR1 and CDR2 from the germline V gene are SGHTA and FQGTGA. The V gene lost 3 bases and the J gene lost 5 bases, with 13 bases spanning the gap.